The 24 T cell receptor beta chains below all came from one sample that was sequenced in a study of cytomegalovirus exposure and HLA in healthy donors. PCR involved 60 Vbeta and 13 Jbeta primers. Sequencing was performed with immunoSEQ multiplex PCR; in TCRdb, only in-frame clones are kept and a portion is missing. Counted here are roughly 100,000 clones, roughly two thirds occurring once; the ten biggest clones make up 3.2%. The sequenced sample consisted of PBMCs. The receptor set was obtained from a man aged 25 to 40 in good health and CMV-seronegative.

The chain is built from TRBV7-3 and TRBJ2-3; 11 bases are shared with TRBD2. The germline CDR1 and CDR2 sequences are SGHTA and FQGTGA. The CDR3 is 17 residues long. V lost 5 bases to trimming and J lost 0 bases; unmatched junction nucleotides: 7. CDR3 sequence: CASSQGLAVTSTDTQYF. In nucleotides, the CDR3 is TGTGCCAGCAGCCAGGGACTAGCGGTTACTAGCACAGATACGCAGTATTTT.

The chain links TRBV5-4 to TRBJ1-6; weak D call: TRBD1 (6 bases). The CDR3 is 14 amino acids. CDR1 SGHNT and CDR2 YYREEE come from the germline V gene (reference sequence). Trimming removed 0 bases from V and 5 bases from J, with 6 bases in between. CDR3 sequence reads: CASSLDRDNSPLHF. CDR3 in DNA: TGTGCCAGCAGCTTGGACAGGGATAATTCACCCCTCCACTTT.

The chain recombines TRBV6-6 with TRBJ1-1; TRBD1 matches 11 bases. The CDR3 is 16 residues long. J lost 1 base, V lost 6 bases, and 7 bases had no gene match. Germline CDR1 is MNHNY and CDR2 is SVGAGI (reference sequence). The CDR3 nucleotides are TGTGCCAGCAGCTGGGGACAGGGGGTTGGGAACACTGAAGCTTTCTTT. It codes for CASSWGQGVGNTEAFF.

The chain links TRBV7-2 to TRBJ1-2; D may be TRBD1 (5 bases). Trimming took 3 bases from V and 6 from J, leaving 14 bases between them. The germline CDR1 and CDR2 sequences are SGHTA and FQGNSA. The CDR3 is made up of 14 amino acids. The CDR3 loop reads CASSFDQGWDGYTF. As DNA, the CDR3 is TGTGCCAGCAGCTTCGACCAGGGTTGGGATGGCTACACCTTC.

As to this clone: At one of its ends the junction is not consistent with the germline gene, which may arise from a read error. The V and J genes are TRBV28 and TRBJ1-4; 7 bases match TRBD1. Germline V gives CDR1 MDHEN, CDR2 SYDVKM. The CDR3 is made up of 15 amino acids. This chain's CDR3 is CASSHPQGPRVVRIF. CDR3 sequence (DNA): TGTGCCAGCAGTCACCCACAGGGGCCGAGGGTTGTGAGGATTTTT.

This chain joins TRBV4-2 and TRBJ2-7, with 8 bases fitting TRBD1. CDR1 LGHNA and CDR2 YNFKEQ come from the germline V gene. Germline trimming cut 2 bases from V and 2 bases from J; bases unmatched to any gene: 2. This CDR3 is built from 14 residues. This CDR3 is CASSQRTGTYEQYF. As DNA, the CDR3 is TGTGCCAGCAGCCAACGGACAGGGACCTACGAGCAGTACTTC.

V is TRBV7-2 and J is TRBJ2-4, with 7 bases aligning to TRBD1. The ends lost 4 bases at V and 9 bases at J; junction bases unmatched: 6. Germline values: CDR1 SGHTA, CDR2 FQGNSA. The CDR3 contains 13 residues. The CDR3 spells CASSWPGQTIQYF. As DNA, the CDR3 is TGTGCCAGCAGCTGGCCGGGACAGACCATTCAGTACTTC.

The chain recombines TRBV7-2 with TRBJ2-5; 8 bases are shared with TRBD2. Trimming removed 4 bases from V and 4 bases from J; junction bases left unmatched: 14. Germline V gene sequence: CDR1 SGHTA, CDR2 FQGNSA. The length of the CDR3 is 17 residues. The CDR3 nucleotides are TGTGCCAGCAGCTCCCCCCGGGTGGTAGCGGGGCGAGAGACCCAGTACTTC. Protein: CASSSPRVVAGRETQYF.

In regard to this clone: A read error may account for a junction end that differs from germline. Other DNA sequences in this sample translate to the same CDR3. The J gene is TRBJ2-3, the V gene TRBV19; 7 bases are shared with TRBD1. Germline V gene data show CDR1 as LNHDA and CDR2 as SQIVND (reference sequence). The CDR3 sequence is 14 residues long. The CDR3 here is CASKTTGNSDTQYF. CDR3 coding DNA: TGTGCCAGTAAAACGACAGGGAACAGCGATACGCAGTATTTC.

This chain uses TRBV11-2 with TRBJ2-7, with a tentative D call TRBD2 (6 bases). The CDR3 sequence is 19 residues long. V lost 5 bases and J 5 bases, leaving 31 bases between the germline ends. Per germline, CDR1 SGHAT and CDR2 FQNNGV. CDR3 protein: CASSPAASSGSRGIHEQYF. Here the CDR3 DNA reads TGTGCCAGCAGCCCTGCGGCTAGCAGCGGGTCTCGGGGCATCCACGAGCAGTACTTC.

The rearrangement joins TRBV21-1 to TRBJ1-2. TRBV21-1 is labeled a pseudogene. This CDR3 has 12 amino acids. The CDR3 here is CASSLRGYGYTF. In DNA, the CDR3 is TGTGCCAGCAGCCTTCGGGGCTATGGCTACACCTTC.

The chain is built from TRBV5-1 and TRBJ2-1; 8 bases are shared with TRBD2. The CDR3 is made up of 17 amino acids. From germline, CDR1 is SGHRS and CDR2 YFSETQ. Trimming cost V 4 bases and J 7 bases; bases outside gene matches: 16. In DNA, the CDR3 is TGCGCCAGCAGCCCCGGAGCTGCGGGAGGCAGTGGGAATGAGCAGTTCTTC. Protein: CASSPGAAGGSGNEQFF.

This chain uses TRBV2 with TRBJ1-2; 8 nucleotides align to TRBD1. J gave up 3 bases and V 5 bases, and 5 bases lay outside the gene matches. The CDR3 spans 14 residues. In germline, CDR1 is SNHLY, CDR2 FYNNEI. In nucleotides, the CDR3 is TGTGCCAGCAGTAGCAGGGACAGGTACTATGGCTACACCTTC. Amino acids: CASSSRDRYYGYTF.

V usage is TRBV11-2 and J usage is TRBJ2-5, with D perhaps TRBD2 (6 bases). Germline-derived CDR1 and CDR2 are SGHAT and FQNNGV. V dropped 1 base and J dropped 5 bases, with 20 bases sitting between them. This CDR3 is 17 amino acids long. The CDR3 region has the DNA TGTGCCAGCAGCTTAGTGGCGGGAAACTCCGGACACGAGACCCAGTACTTC. Amino acid sequence: CASSLVAGNSGHETQYF.

The rearrangement joins TRBV2 to TRBJ1-2; the D gene is possibly TRBD1 (6 bases). Germline lookup yields CDR1 SNHLY and CDR2 FYNNEI. V was shortened by 5 bases and J by 3 bases, with 16 bases between the two germline ends. This CDR3 is built from 15 residues. CDR3 in DNA: TGTGCCAGCAGTAAAGTTCGGGACAATGACTATGGCTACACCTTC. The encoded protein is CASSKVRDNDYGYTF.

CDR3 DNA sequence: TGTGCCACCAGCAAGGTACTAGCGGGATCTTATCAAGAGACCCAGTACTTC. Encoded protein: CATSKVLAGSYQETQYF. The genes are TRBV15 and TRBJ2-5; 10 bases are shared with TRBD2. The germline V gene has CDR1 LNHNV and CDR2 YYDKDF (reference sequence). This CDR3 contains 17 residues. Trimming took 4 bases from V and 2 from J; bases not matched to a gene: 10.

The J gene is TRBJ2-3, the V gene TRBV30; 14 bases fit TRBD2. The V gene end was trimmed by 0 bases and the J gene end by 0 bases; junction bases not matched to a gene: 8. This CDR3 spans 19 amino acids. CDR1 GTSNPN and CDR2 SVGIG come from the germline V gene (reference sequence). CDR3 in amino acids: CAWSVSWTSGRYSTDTQYF. The CDR3 DNA sequence: TGTGCCTGGAGTGTTAGTTGGACTAGCGGGAGGTATAGCACAGATACGCAGTATTTT.

V is TRBV14 and J is TRBJ2-1; the D is unclear. The V end lost 4 bases, the J end lost 6 bases, and 13 bases lay between the germline ends. CDR3 length equals 14 residues. CDR1 and CDR2 from the germline V gene are SGHDN and FVKESK. The CDR3 here is CASSPVRLVNEQFF. CDR3 DNA sequence: TGTGCCAGCAGCCCGGTCAGGTTGGTCAATGAGCAGTTCTTC.

This clone was recorded only once. The rearrangement uses TRBV4-3 and TRBJ1-2; D is unclear. CDR1 is LGHNA, CDR2 YSLEER, per germline. Trimming took off 0 bases at V and 7 bases at J, with 12 bases between the two ends. The CDR3 extends over 14 amino acids. This CDR3 reads CASSQDAEGGGYTF. CDR3 in DNA: TGCGCCAGCAGCCAAGATGCGGAGGGAGGTGGCTACACCTTC.

The chain carries TRBV18 and TRBJ2-3; 10 positions agree with TRBD2. CDR1 KGHSH and CDR2 LQKENI come from the germline V gene. The V gene end was trimmed by 3 bases and the J gene end by 0 bases; junction bases not matched to a gene: 6. There are 17 residues in the CDR3. CDR3: CASSPRLAGASTDTQYF. The CDR3 region has the DNA TGTGCCAGCTCACCCCGACTAGCGGGTGCTAGCACAGATACGCAGTATTTT.

The V call is TRBV12-5, the J call TRBJ1-1, with no clear D. This CDR3 region has 18 residues. Per germline, CDR1 LGHNT and CDR2 FRNRAP. V lost 0 bases and J 3 bases, leaving 20 bases between the germline ends. The CDR3: CASGLVRSVRREDTEAFF. Here the CDR3 DNA reads TGTGCTAGTGGTTTGGTGAGGAGTGTAAGGCGTGAGGACACTGAAGCTTTCTTT.

V and J are TRBV19 and TRBJ2-7; 7 bases match TRBD2. V lost 8 bases to trimming and J lost 4 bases; unmatched junction nucleotides: 17. The CDR3 is 16 amino acids. Germline assignment: CDR1 LNHDA and CDR2 SQIVND (reference sequence). The chain's CDR3 is CASRFNSGTNNYEQYF. The CDR3 DNA follows: TGTGCCAGTCGCTTCAATAGTGGGACTAACAATTACGAGCAGTACTTC.

This clone appeared a single time. The chain employs TRBV6-1 and TRBJ2-7, with TRBD1 as a possible D gene (6 bases). Trimming shortened V by 0 bases and J by 4 bases, and 16 bases separated the two germline ends. There are 16 residues in the CDR3. The germline gives CDR1 MNHNS, CDR2 SASEGT. The CDR3 DNA reads TGTGCCAGCAGTGAAGCACCGGGGCAGGGGAAGTACGAGCAGTACTTC. Translated, it gives CASSEAPGQGKYEQYF.

This clone has a handful of counts. The chain has TRBV5-6 and TRBJ2-5, with 11 bases aligning to TRBD2. The closer fit of TRBJ2-7 to the DNA end suggests the J call may be wrong. Per germline, CDR1 SGHDT and CDR2 YYEEEE. CDR3 length: 15 amino acids. CDR3 sequence (DNA): TGTGCCAGCAGCTTGACTAGCGGGAGTTTCAACGAGCAGTACTTC. It codes for CASSLTSGSFNEQYF.